This note documents a single TCR beta chain sequence. These data come from a study of blood T cell repertoires in COVID-19. Authors' processing steps: The authors estimated nucleated cell counts from reference gene primer amplification. Measured with immunoSEQ multiplex PCR; TCRdb has only the in-frame clones, and not every one. That table gives V, J and clone size, and the DNA gave D and trimming. The data contain 250,000 to 400,000 clones, around 88% of them seen just once; the ten biggest clones take up roughly 1.7%. V was shortened by 0 bases and J by 4 bases, with 8 bases between the two germline ends. The CDR3 spans 15 residues. In germline, CDR1 is SGHNT, CDR2 YYREEE (reference sequence).

The sample comprised peripheral blood. The source of this sequence is a young woman with COVID-19, enrolled during active disease. This chain joins TRBV5-4 and TRBJ1-6, with a tentative D call TRBD1 (5 bases). CDR3 in amino acids: CASSLDRTYNSPLHF. In nucleotides, the CDR3 is TGTGCCAGCAGCTTGGACAGGACATATAATTCACCCCTCCACTTT. Full variable domain (outside the CDR3, taken from reference TRBV5-4 and TRBJ1-6): ETGVTQSPTHLIKTRGQQVTLRCSSQSGHNTVSWYQQALGQGPQFIFQYYREEENGRGNFPPRFSGLQFPNYSSELNVNALELDDSALYLCASSLDRTYNSPLHFGNGTRLTVT.